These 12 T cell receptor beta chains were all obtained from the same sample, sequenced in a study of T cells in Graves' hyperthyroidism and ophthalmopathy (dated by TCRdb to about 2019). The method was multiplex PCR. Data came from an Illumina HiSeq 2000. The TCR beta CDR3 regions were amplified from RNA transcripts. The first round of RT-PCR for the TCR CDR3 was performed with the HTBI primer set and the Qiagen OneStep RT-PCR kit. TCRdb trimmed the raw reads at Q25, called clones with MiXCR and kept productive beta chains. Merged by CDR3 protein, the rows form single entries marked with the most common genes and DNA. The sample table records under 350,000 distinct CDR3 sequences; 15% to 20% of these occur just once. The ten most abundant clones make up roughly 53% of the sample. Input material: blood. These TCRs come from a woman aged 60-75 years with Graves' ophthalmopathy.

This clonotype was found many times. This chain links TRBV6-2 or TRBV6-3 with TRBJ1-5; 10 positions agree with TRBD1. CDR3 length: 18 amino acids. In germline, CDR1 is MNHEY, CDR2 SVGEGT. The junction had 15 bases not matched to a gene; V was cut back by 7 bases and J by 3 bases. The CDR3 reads CASTLRRTGGTPNQPQHF. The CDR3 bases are TGTGCCAGCACCCTCCGGAGGACAGGGGGGACCCCCAATCAGCCCCAGCATTTT.

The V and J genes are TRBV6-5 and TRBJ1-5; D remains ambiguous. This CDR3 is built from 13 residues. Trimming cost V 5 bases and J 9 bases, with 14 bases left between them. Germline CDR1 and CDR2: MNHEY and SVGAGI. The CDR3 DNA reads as TGTGCCAGCAGTCACGGGTTATCGGGGCCCCAGCATTTT. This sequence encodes CASSHGLSGPQHF.

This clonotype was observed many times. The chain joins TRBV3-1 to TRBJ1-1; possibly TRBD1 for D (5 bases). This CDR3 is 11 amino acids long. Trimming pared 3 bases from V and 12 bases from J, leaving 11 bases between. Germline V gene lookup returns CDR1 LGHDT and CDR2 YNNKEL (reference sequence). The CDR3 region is CASSHQGWPFF. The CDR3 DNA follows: TGTGCCAGCAGCCACCAGGGTTGGCCTTTCTTT.

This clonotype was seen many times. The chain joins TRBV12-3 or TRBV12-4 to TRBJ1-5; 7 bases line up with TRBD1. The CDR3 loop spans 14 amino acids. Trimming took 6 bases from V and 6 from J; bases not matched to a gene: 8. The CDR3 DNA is TGTGCCAGCAGCCCGACAGGGTCGGGTCAGCCCCAGCATTTT. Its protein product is CASSPTGSGQPQHF.

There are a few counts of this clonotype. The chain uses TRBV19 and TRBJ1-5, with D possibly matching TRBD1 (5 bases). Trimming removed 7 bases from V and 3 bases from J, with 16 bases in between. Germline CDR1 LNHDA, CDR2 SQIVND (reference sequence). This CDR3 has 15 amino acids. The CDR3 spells CASKVPQGNNQPQHF. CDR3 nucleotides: TGTGCCAGTAAGGTCCCCCAGGGAAACAATCAGCCCCAGCATTTT.

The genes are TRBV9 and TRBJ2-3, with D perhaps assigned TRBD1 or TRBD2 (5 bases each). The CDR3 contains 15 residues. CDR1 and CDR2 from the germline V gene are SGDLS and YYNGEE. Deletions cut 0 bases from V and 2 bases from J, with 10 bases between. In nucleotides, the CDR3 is TGTGCCAGCAGCGTAGCCGGGGACCCCACAGATACGCAGTATTTT. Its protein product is CASSVAGDPTDTQYF.

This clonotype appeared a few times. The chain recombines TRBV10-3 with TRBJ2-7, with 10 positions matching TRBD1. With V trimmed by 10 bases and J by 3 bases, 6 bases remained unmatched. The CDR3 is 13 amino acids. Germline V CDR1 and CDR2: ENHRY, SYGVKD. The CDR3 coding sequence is TGTGCCACCGTGGGGACAGGGGTCTACGAGCAGTACTTC. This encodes CATVGTGVYEQYF.

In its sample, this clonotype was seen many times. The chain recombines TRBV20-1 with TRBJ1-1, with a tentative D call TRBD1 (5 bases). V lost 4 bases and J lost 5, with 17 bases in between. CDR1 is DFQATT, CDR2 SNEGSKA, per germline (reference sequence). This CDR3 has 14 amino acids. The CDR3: CSATPGGAGTEAFF. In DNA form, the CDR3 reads TGCAGTGCTACCCCAGGAGGGGCGGGGACTGAAGCTTTCTTT.

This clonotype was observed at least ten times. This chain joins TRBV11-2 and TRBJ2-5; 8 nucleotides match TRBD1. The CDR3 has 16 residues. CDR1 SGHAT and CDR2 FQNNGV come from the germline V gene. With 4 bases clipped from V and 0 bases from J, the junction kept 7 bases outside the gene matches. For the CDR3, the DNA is TGTGCCAGCAGCTCCAGGGGGCGCAAAAACCAAGAGACCCAGTACTTC. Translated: CASSSRGRKNQETQYF.

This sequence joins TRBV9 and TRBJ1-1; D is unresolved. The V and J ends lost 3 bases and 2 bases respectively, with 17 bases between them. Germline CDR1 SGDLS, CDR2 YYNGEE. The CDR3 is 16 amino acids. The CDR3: CASSASPGVYNTEAFF. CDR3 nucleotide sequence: TGTGCCAGCAGCGCGTCGCCGGGAGTCTATAACACTGAAGCTTTCTTT.

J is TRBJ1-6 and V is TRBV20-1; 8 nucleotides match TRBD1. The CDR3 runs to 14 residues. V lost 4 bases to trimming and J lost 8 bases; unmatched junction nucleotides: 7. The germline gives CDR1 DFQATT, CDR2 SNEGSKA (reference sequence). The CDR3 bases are TGCAGTGCTATTCGCCCAGGGGGCGATTCACCCCTCCACTTT. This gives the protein CSAIRPGGDSPLHF.

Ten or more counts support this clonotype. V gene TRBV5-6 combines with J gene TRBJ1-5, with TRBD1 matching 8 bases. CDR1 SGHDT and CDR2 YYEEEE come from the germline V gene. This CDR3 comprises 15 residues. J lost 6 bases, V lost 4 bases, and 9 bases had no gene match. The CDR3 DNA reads TGTGCCAGCAGCGCGACAGGGGAGGGACGTCAGCCCCAGCATTTT. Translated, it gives CASSATGEGRQPQHF.